These 29 T cell receptor beta chains came from one sample sequenced in a study of cytomegalovirus exposure and HLA in healthy donors. PCR primers comprised 60 Vbeta and 13 Jbeta primers. Using immunoSEQ multiplex PCR, the repertoire was profiled, and TCRdb retains in-frame clones only, with some absent. The table has over 150,000 clones, 70% to 75% seen once; the top ten hold approximately 4.6%. The sequencing input was PBMCs. The receptors come from a man between 25 and 39 years old in good health and CMV-seropositive.

About this clone: One junction end does not reproduce the germline sequence, and a read error may be involved. This rearrangement joins TRBV19 to TRBJ2-2; D perhaps matches TRBD1 (6 bases). The CDR3 loop spans 13 amino acids. Germline lookup yields CDR1 LNHDA and CDR2 SQIVND (reference sequence). Here the CDR3 DNA reads TGTGCCAGTAGTATCATGGGACACGGGAAGCTGTTTTTT. This encodes CASSIMGHGKLFF. The full variable domain, in which reference TRBV19 and TRBJ2-2 provide the parts outside the CDR3, is DGGITQSPKYLFRKEGQNVTLSCEQNLNHDAMYWYRQDPGQGLRLIYYSQIVNDFQKGDIAEGYSVSREKKESFPLTVTSAQKNPTAFYLCASSIMGHGKLFFGEGSRLTVL.

The rearrangement links TRBV6-6 to TRBJ1-2, with 10 bases aligning to TRBD1. J lost 8 bases, V lost 6 bases, and 12 bases had no gene match. The CDR3 has 15 residues. Germline CDR1 is MNHNY and CDR2 is SVGAGI (reference sequence). CDR3 coding DNA: TGTGCCAGCAGCCCCCGAGGGGACAGGGGATCGGGCTACACCTTC. Translating it yields CASSPRGDRGSGYTF.

The rearrangement links TRBV7-8 to TRBJ2-1, with D perhaps matching TRBD2 (6 bases). The CDR3 has 16 amino acids. Looked up from germline, CDR1 is SGHVS and CDR2 is FQNEAQ. Trimming stripped 0 bases from V and 10 bases from J, with 19 bases between. DNA of the CDR3: TGTGCCAGCAGCTTAGCGCAGCGGGTGGGCTTGGGGGAGCAGTTCTTC. Encoded protein: CASSLAQRVGLGEQFF.

CDR3 sequence: CASSMEQFLGYTF. As DNA, the CDR3 is TGTGCCAGTAGTATGGAGCAATTTTTGGGCTACACCTTC. This sequence joins TRBV19 and TRBJ1-2, with unresolved D. The germline V gene encodes CDR1 LNHDA and CDR2 SQIVND (reference sequence). The CDR3 is 13 amino acids. V gave up 3 bases and J gave up 8 bases, with 13 bases separating them.

CDR3 DNA: TGTGCCAGCAGGAAGCCGGGACTCAACACCGGGGAGCTGTTTTTT. As protein: CASRKPGLNTGELFF. The J gene is TRBJ2-2, the V gene TRBV6-1, with TRBD2 as a possible D gene (6 bases). There are 15 residues in the CDR3. Germline V gene data show CDR1 as MNHNS and CDR2 as SASEGT. Trimming took off 6 bases at V and 2 bases at J, with 13 bases between the two ends.

On this clone: Germline is not matched at one junction end, which may reflect a read error. The rearrangement uses TRBV7-7 and TRBJ2-7; D possibly corresponds to TRBD2 (6 bases). The length of the CDR3 is 13 residues. Germline loops: CDR1 SSHAT, CDR2 FNYEAQ (reference sequence). This CDR3 is CASSLRDSYEQYF. DNA for the CDR3: TGTGCTAGCAGCTTGCGGGACTCCTACGAGCAGTACTTC.

The CDR3: CASSWRVKDEQYF. The CDR3 DNA sequence: TGCGCCAGCAGCTGGAGGGTAAAAGACGAGCAGTACTTC. V gene TRBV5-1 combines with J gene TRBJ2-7; TRBD2 might be the D (6 bases). This CDR3 has 13 residues. V lost 3 bases and J 5 bases, leaving 12 bases between the germline ends. Germline V gives CDR1 SGHRS, CDR2 YFSETQ.

The chain is built from TRBV6-1 and TRBJ2-5, with TRBD1 matching 7 bases. The CDR3 consists of 14 residues. In germline, CDR1 is MNHNS, CDR2 SASEGT. J was trimmed by 5 bases and V by 3 bases; bases with no gene match: 6. DNA of the CDR3: TGTGCCAGCAGTGATGAGGGGGCGCAGGAGACCCAGTACTTC. It yields the protein CASSDEGAQETQYF.

The V gene is TRBV28, the J gene TRBJ2-7; D gene ambiguous. The V end was cut by 6 bases, the J end by 2 bases, with 11 bases between. CDR1 MDHEN and CDR2 SYDVKM come from the germline V gene. The CDR3 loop spans 13 amino acids. CDR3 protein: CASSNGQTYEQYF. In nucleotides, the CDR3 is TGTGCCAGCAGCAATGGGCAGACCTACGAGCAGTACTTC.

Comment on this clone: One junction end does not reproduce the germline sequence, and a read error may be involved. The chain employs TRBV7-9 and TRBJ2-7; D remains ambiguous. This CDR3 region has 12 residues. Per the germline V gene, CDR1 is SEHNR and CDR2 is FQNEAQ (reference sequence). CDR3 in amino acids: CSSSSRIYEQYF. In nucleotides, the CDR3 is TGTTCCAGCAGCTCCAGGATCTACGAGCAGTACTTC. Supplemented by reference TRBV7-9 and TRBJ2-7, the full variable domain reads DTGVSQNPRHKITKRGQNVTFRCDPISEHNRLYWYRQTLGQGPEFLTYFQNEAQLEKSRLLSDRFSAERPKGSFSTLEIQRTEQGDSAMYLCSSSSRIYEQYFGPGTRLTVT.

The count of this clone is one. The chain uses TRBV7-9 and TRBJ2-7, with 8 bases identical to TRBD1. Germline V gives CDR1 SEHNR, CDR2 FQNEAQ (reference sequence). This CDR3 spans 19 amino acids. Unmatched junction bases numbered 17, after V lost 1 base and J lost 3 bases. CDR3 nucleotides: TGTGCCAGCAGCTTAGACCCGGGACAGGCCCTCGGGAGTAGCTACGAGCAGTACTTC. It yields the protein CASSLDPGQALGSSYEQYF.

This chain joins TRBV9 and TRBJ2-5, with D perhaps matching TRBD2 (5 bases). V was clipped by 4 bases and J by 1 base, with 8 bases between them. The CDR3 is 13 amino acids. Looked up from germline, CDR1 is SGDLS and CDR2 is YYNGEE. The CDR3 nucleotides are TGTGCCAGCAGCAGAGGACTCCAAGAGACCCAGTACTTC. Amino acid sequence: CASSRGLQETQYF. Full variable domain (remainder filled in from reference TRBV9 and TRBJ2-5): DSGVTQTPKHLITATGQRVTLRCSPRSGDLSVYWYQQSLDQGLQFLIQYYNGEERAKGNILERFSAQQFPDLHSELNLSSLELGDSALYFCASSRGLQETQYFGPGTRLLVL.

The V gene is TRBV6-5, the J gene TRBJ2-7, with D maybe TRBD1 (5 bases). Per germline, CDR1 MNHEY and CDR2 SVGAGI. The CDR3 is made up of 15 amino acids. Trimming removed 4 bases at V and 3 bases at J, with 16 bases between. The CDR3 protein is CASSFSKGPIYEQYF. The CDR3, as DNA: TGTGCCAGCAGTTTCTCGAAGGGGCCCATCTACGAGCAGTACTTC.

This chain uses TRBV28 with TRBJ2-3; D is unresolved. The CDR3 length is 12 residues. The germline V gene has CDR1 MDHEN and CDR2 SYDVKM. Trimming pared 5 bases from V and 6 bases from J, leaving 9 bases between. Written as DNA, the CDR3 is TGTGCCAGCAGTCTCCCCCTGGATACGCAGTATTTT. It codes for CASSLPLDTQYF.

The chain has TRBV30 and TRBJ2-7, with a weak D call TRBD1 (6 bases). This CDR3 spans 11 amino acids. CDR1 GTSNPN and CDR2 SVGIG come from the germline V gene (reference sequence). V lost 4 bases to trimming and J lost 3 bases, with 7 bases between them. The CDR3 protein is CAWTDSYEQYF. The CDR3 DNA reads TGTGCCTGGACGGACAGCTACGAGCAGTACTTC.

This clone was seen once. The gene calls are TRBV7-9 and TRBJ1-2; D gene unclear. The CDR3 is 12 amino acids. Germline lookup yields CDR1 SEHNR and CDR2 FQNEAQ (reference sequence). V was shortened by 4 bases and J by 3 bases, with 6 bases between the two germline ends. CDR3 nucleotides: TGTGCCAGCAGCTCGGAGGACTATGGCTACACCTTC. This codes for CASSSEDYGYTF.

The chain carries TRBV29-1 and TRBJ1-2, with TRBD1 as a possible D gene (5 bases). The CDR3 sequence is 13 residues long. CDR1 and CDR2 from the germline V gene are SQVTM and ANQGSEA. V gave up 7 bases and J gave up 2 bases, with 14 bases separating them. The CDR3 region is CSGLGGTNYGYTF. The CDR3 coding sequence is TGCAGCGGGCTGGGGGGGACCAACTATGGCTACACCTTC.

The chain links TRBV30 to TRBJ1-5; TRBD1 might be the D (6 bases). The CDR3 runs to 12 residues. Germline assignment: CDR1 GTSNPN and CDR2 SVGIG (reference sequence). V was clipped by 8 bases and J by 5 bases, with 13 bases between them. Here the CDR3 DNA reads TGTGCCCCCAGGGGAGTCCATCAGCCCCAGCATTTT. Protein sequence: CAPRGVHQPQHF.

The rearrangement links TRBV5-4 to TRBJ1-5, with D perhaps TRBD1 (6 bases). Germline V CDR1 and CDR2: SGHNT, YYREEE (reference sequence). Trimming cost V 3 bases and J 3 bases, with 16 bases left between them. This CDR3 contains 16 residues. CDR3 DNA: TGTGCCAGCAGCTGGGGGGGGCAGGGGCCCAATCAGCCCCAGCATTTT. Amino acid sequence: CASSWGGQGPNQPQHF.

This chain joins TRBV4-1 and TRBJ2-5; a possible D gene is TRBD2 (5 bases). The tail of the sequence fits TRBJ2-7 better, so the J call may be wrong. The V gene's germline CDR1 is MGHRA and CDR2 YSYEKL. The CDR3 has 13 residues. CDR3 region: CASSQEEAYEQYF. In nucleotides, the CDR3 is TGCGCCAGCAGCCAAGAGGAGGCCTACGAGCAGTACTTC.

J is TRBJ2-5 and V is TRBV4-3, with TRBD1 matching 7 bases. Matching the DNA end better, TRBJ2-7 makes the J call doubtful. This CDR3 is built from 16 residues. Looked up from germline, CDR1 is LGHNA and CDR2 is YSLEER. CDR3 protein: CASSQVQGLGSYEQYF. The CDR3 DNA reads TGCGCCAGCAGCCAAGTACAGGGGCTAGGCTCCTACGAGCAGTACTTC.

This clone has more than one count but fewer than ten. This chain joins TRBV5-1 and TRBJ1-1; no reliable D call. Germline loops: CDR1 SGHRS, CDR2 YFSETQ. The CDR3 has 14 amino acids. Trimming took off 0 bases at V and 6 bases at J, with 12 bases between the two ends. Here the CDR3 reads CASSLGEGGPEAFF. In nucleotides, the CDR3 is TGCGCCAGCAGCTTGGGTGAGGGAGGGCCTGAAGCTTTCTTT.

This chain uses TRBV5-3 with TRBJ2-1; D is uncertain. TRBV5-3 is sorted into the ORF group, with uncertain function. The ends were cut back, 0 bases at V and 4 bases at J, with 11 bases in the middle. The CDR3 totals 15 residues. CDR3 in amino acids: CARSLGRGLYNEQFF. The CDR3 DNA reads TGTGCCAGAAGCTTGGGGCGCGGCTTGTACAATGAGCAGTTCTTC.

V usage is TRBV7-9 and J usage is TRBJ1-2; D not resolved. Germline loops: CDR1 SEHNR, CDR2 FQNEAQ (reference sequence). Trimming stripped 7 bases from V and 3 bases from J, with 21 bases between. The CDR3 has 16 amino acids. CDR3 loop: CASTPSGAAADYGYTF. The DNA of the CDR3 is TGTGCCAGCACCCCGTCGGGTGCCGCCGCAGACTATGGCTACACCTTC. The full variable domain, with the rest looked up from reference TRBV7-9 and TRBJ1-2, is DTGVSQNPRHKITKRGQNVTFRCDPISEHNRLYWYRQTLGQGPEFLTYFQNEAQLEKSRLLSDRFSAERPKGSFSTLEIQRTEQGDSAMYLCASTPSGAAADYGYTFGSGTRLTVV.

This chain connects TRBV6-5 to TRBJ1-2, with 10 bases aligning to TRBD1. The V segment lost 6 bases and the J segment 4 bases; nucleotides outside the gene matches: 8. The CDR3 consists of 15 residues. CDR1 is MNHEY and CDR2 is SVGAGI in the germline V gene. CDR3 coding DNA: TGTGCCAGCAGACCGCCGGGACAGGGGTTCTATGGCTACACCTTC. It translates to CASRPPGQGFYGYTF.

This clone was picked up a small number of times. This chain joins TRBV7-3 and TRBJ1-2; 7 nucleotides align to TRBD1. This CDR3 comprises 14 residues. V dropped 5 bases and J dropped 4; count of bases not matched to a gene: 7. Germline CDR1 SGHTA, CDR2 FQGTGA. CDR3 sequence reads: CASSPGGGSYGYTF. CDR3 sequence (DNA): TGTGCCAGCAGCCCGGGAGGGGGCTCCTATGGCTACACCTTC.

The chain uses TRBV9 and TRBJ2-2; D is possibly TRBD1 (6 bases). The CDR3 contains 13 residues. From germline, CDR1 is SGDLS and CDR2 YYNGEE. Trimming left V 1 base short and J 10 bases short, with 11 bases between. CDR3 DNA: TGTGCCAGCAGCGTATCCAGGGGCGAGGAGCTGTTTTTT. Translating gives CASSVSRGEELFF.

The V gene is TRBV5-8, the J gene TRBJ1-2; TRBD1 matches at 11 bases. CDR3 size: 14 residues. The trim removed 5 bases at V and 2 bases at J, leaving 2 bases unmatched. CDR1 and CDR2 from the germline V gene are SGHTS and YDEGEE. DNA for the CDR3: TGTGCCAGCAGTCGGGACAGGGGGAACTATGGCTACACCTTC. This gives the protein CASSRDRGNYGYTF.

This chain links TRBV30 with TRBJ1-4; 7 nucleotides align to TRBD1. Losses at the gene ends were 5 bases for V and 5 bases for J; bases not matched to a gene: 8. Looked up from germline, CDR1 is GTSNPN and CDR2 is SVGIG (reference sequence). This CDR3 region has 14 residues. In DNA form, the CDR3 reads TGTGCCTGGCGGTTGACAGGGAGGAATGAAAAACTGTTTTTT. It specifies CAWRLTGRNEKLFF.